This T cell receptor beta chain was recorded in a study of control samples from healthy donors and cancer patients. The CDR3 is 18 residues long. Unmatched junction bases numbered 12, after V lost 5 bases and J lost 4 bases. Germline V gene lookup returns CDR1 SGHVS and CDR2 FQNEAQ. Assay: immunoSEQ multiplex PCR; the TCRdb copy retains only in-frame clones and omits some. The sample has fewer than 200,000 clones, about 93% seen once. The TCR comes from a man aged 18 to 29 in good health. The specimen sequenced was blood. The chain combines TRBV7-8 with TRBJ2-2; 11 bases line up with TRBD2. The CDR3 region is CASSPRGSGGAGTGELFF. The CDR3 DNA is TGTGCCAGCAGCCCCCGTGGTAGCGGGGGGGCGGGCACCGGGGAGCTGTTTTTT.